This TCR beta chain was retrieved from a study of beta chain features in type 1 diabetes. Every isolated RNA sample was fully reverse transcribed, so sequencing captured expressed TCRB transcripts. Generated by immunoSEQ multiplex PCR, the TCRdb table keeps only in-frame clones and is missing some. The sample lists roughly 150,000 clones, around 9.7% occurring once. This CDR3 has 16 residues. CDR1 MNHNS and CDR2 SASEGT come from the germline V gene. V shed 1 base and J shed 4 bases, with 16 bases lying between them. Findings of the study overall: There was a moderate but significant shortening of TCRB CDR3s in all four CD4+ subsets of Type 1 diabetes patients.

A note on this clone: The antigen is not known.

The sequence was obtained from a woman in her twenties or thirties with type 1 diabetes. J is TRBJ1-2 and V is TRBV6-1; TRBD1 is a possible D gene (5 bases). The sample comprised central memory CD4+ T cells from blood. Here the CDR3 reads CASSEGRGKLFYGYTF. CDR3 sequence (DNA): TGTGCCAGCAGTGAAGGGCGGGGGAAACTATTCTATGGCTACACCTTC.